The 22 T cell receptor beta chains given below trace back to one sample, sequenced in a study of persistence of HIV-infected CD4 T cells (dated by TCRdb to about 2020). The immunoSEQ hsTCRB assay version 4 in survey mode was used to sequence TCRbeta repertoires from genomic DNA. TCRdb holds this immuneACCESS table with in-frame rearrangements only. Some clones are missing; in checked studies, unresolved V genes explain under half, and the rest has no known cause. The sample table contains fewer than 15,000 clones; only one count was recorded for around 66% of them. The biggest ten clones account for less than 9% of the sample. This specimen's treatment or condition label, per the study, means: suppressive antiretroviral therapy. Cells were stimulated with a pool of overlapping HIV-1 Gag 15-mer peptides at 1 ug per peptide per mL. Responding CD4+ T cells were sorted by upregulation of both CD40 ligand and CD69.

These receptors' targets are unknown. The sample was CD4+ T cells sorted from PBMCs after approximately 19-hour stimulation, taken from a patient who received antiretroviral therapy. Interpreted using the paper, the cell subset or site label stands for: CD40L+CD69+ CD4 T cells responding to HIV-1 Gag peptides. These receptors originate from an adult man with HIV who was CMV-seropositive.

V is TRBV9 and J is TRBJ2-7, with D possibly called TRBD1 or TRBD2 (5 bases each). Deletions cut 4 bases from V and 0 bases from J, with 17 bases between. This CDR3 comprises 16 residues. In germline, CDR1 is SGDLS, CDR2 YYNGEE. For the CDR3, the DNA is TGTGCCAGCAGCCCGAGGGACGGATTTAGCTCCTACGAGCAGTACTTC. Residues: CASSPRDGFSSYEQYF.

This clone was found once. The chain links TRBV7-9 to TRBJ2-3; 9 nucleotides align to TRBD2. V lost 7 bases to trimming and J lost 1 base; unmatched junction nucleotides: 3. Germline values: CDR1 SEHNR, CDR2 FQNEAQ (reference sequence). The CDR3 runs to 14 residues. The CDR3 here is CASTRLAGTDTQYF. As DNA, the CDR3 is TGTGCCAGCACAAGACTAGCGGGCACAGATACGCAGTATTTT.

This clone occurred a few times. The rearrangement uses TRBV7-9 and TRBJ2-3, with 14 positions matching TRBD2. Losses at the gene ends were 5 bases for V and 2 bases for J; bases not matched to a gene: 6. CDR1 and CDR2 from the germline V gene are SEHNR and FQNEAQ (reference sequence). The CDR3 sequence is 17 residues long. This chain's CDR3 is CASSPWTSGGPTDTQYF. The CDR3 DNA is TGTGCCAGCAGCCCCTGGACTAGCGGGGGGCCCACAGATACGCAGTATTTT.

V is TRBV6-2 or TRBV6-3 and J is TRBJ2-1; D gene ambiguous. V was trimmed by 5 bases and J by 5 bases, leaving 4 bases between them. The CDR3 loop spans 11 amino acids. Germline lookup yields CDR1 MNHEY and CDR2 SVGEGT. The CDR3 region has the DNA TGTGCCAGCAGTCATCACAATGAGCAGTTCTTC. Translating it yields CASSHHNEQFF.

This clone was seen a few times. In the same sample, other DNA sequences code for this CDR3. This chain links TRBV5-1 with TRBJ1-5; D is unclear. V lost 0 bases and J lost 5, with 6 bases in between. This CDR3 spans 13 amino acids. Germline-derived CDR1 and CDR2 are SGHRS and YFSETQ. CDR3 nucleotides: TGCGCCAGCAGCTTGGGTAGGGATCAGCCCCAGCATTTT. It specifies CASSLGRDQPQHF.

The rearrangement uses TRBV2 and TRBJ2-1; 8 positions match TRBD1. Germline loops: CDR1 SNHLY, CDR2 FYNNEI. V shed 5 bases, J shed 5 bases, and the junction held 8 bases outside the gene matches. The CDR3 is made up of 15 amino acids. The CDR3 nucleotides are TGTGCCAGCAGTTGGGACAGGTTACCCGACAATGAGCAGTTCTTC. Amino acid sequence: CASSWDRLPDNEQFF.

The CDR3 coding sequence is TGTGCCAGCTCCCATGATATTTCACCCCTCCACTTT. It translates to CASSHDISPLHF. This chain connects TRBV18 to TRBJ1-6; D is unclear. The CDR3 sequence is 12 residues long. The germline V and J ends were trimmed by 6 bases and 9 bases, with 9 bases remaining between them. In germline, CDR1 is KGHSH, CDR2 LQKENI. Based on the CDR3 plus reference TRBV18 and TRBJ1-6, the full variable domain is NAGVMQNPRHLVRRRGQEARLRCSPMKGHSHVYWYRQLPEEGLKFMVYLQKENIIDESGMPKERFSAEFPKEGPSILRIQQVVRGDSAAYFCASSHDISPLHFGNGTRLTVT.

The rearrangement uses TRBV7-9 and TRBJ1-5; no firm D call. Trimming shortened V by 5 bases and J by 0 bases, and 8 bases separated the two germline ends. CDR3 length: 14 residues. Looked up from germline, CDR1 is SEHNR and CDR2 is FQNEAQ (reference sequence). CDR3 coding DNA: TGTGCCAGCAGCCCCCTGTATAGCAATCAGCCCCAGCATTTT. As protein: CASSPLYSNQPQHF.

This clone has just one count. The chain links TRBV5-6 to TRBJ1-4; 7 bases map to TRBD1. The CDR3 spans 12 residues. CDR1 is SGHDT, CDR2 YYEEEE, per germline. Trimming cost V 4 bases and J 12 bases; bases outside gene matches: 6. In DNA form, the CDR3 reads TGTGCCAGCAGCATCGACAGGGACCAACTGTTTTTT. Protein: CASSIDRDQLFF.

The chain couples TRBV27 to TRBJ1-4; tentative D call: TRBD1 (6 bases). Trimming left V 4 bases short and J 8 bases short, with 20 bases between. The CDR3 has 16 residues. Germline loops: CDR1 MNHEY, CDR2 SMNVEV (reference sequence). This chain's CDR3 is CASSSQPFGTREKLFF. DNA of the CDR3: TGTGCCAGCAGTTCCCAACCCTTCGGGACAAGGGAAAAACTGTTTTTT.

The CDR3 loop reads CASRRTEHGGYTF. The DNA for the CDR3 is TGCGCCAGCAGAAGGACAGAGCACGGCGGCTACACCTTC. This chain links TRBV5-1 with TRBJ1-2, with D perhaps matching TRBD1 (6 bases). There are 13 residues in the CDR3. Trimming took off 5 bases at V and 8 bases at J, with 16 bases between the two ends. Germline V lookup: CDR1 SGHRS, CDR2 YFSETQ.

The gene calls are TRBV3-1 (or the pseudogene TRBV3-2) and TRBJ2-5; D may be TRBD1 (5 bases). The germline V gene has CDR1 LGHDT and CDR2 YNNKEL (reference sequence). Trimming stripped 4 bases from V and 7 bases from J, with 13 bases between. The CDR3 has 13 amino acids. This chain's CDR3 is CASSPGRQGTQYF. As DNA, the CDR3 is TGTGCCAGCAGCCCTGGACGGCAGGGGACCCAGTACTTC.

The chain employs TRBV7-2 and TRBJ1-2; D unclear. The CDR3 extends over 14 amino acids. The germline V gene encodes CDR1 SGHTA and CDR2 FQGNSA. Trimming removed 4 bases at V and 2 bases at J, with 11 bases between. Here the CDR3 reads CASSSDSANYGYTF. The CDR3 nucleotides read TGTGCCAGCAGCTCAGACTCCGCCAACTATGGCTACACCTTC.

This clone was detected only a few times. In nucleotides, the CDR3 is TGTGCCAGCACCACGGCGGAGTATAGCAATCAGCCCCAGCATTTT. Its translation: CASTTAEYSNQPQHF. This rearrangement joins TRBV6-6 to TRBJ1-5; D gene ambiguous. The CDR3 runs 15 residues. Trimming removed 7 bases from V and 0 bases from J, with 13 bases in between. Germline V gene sequence: CDR1 MNHNY, CDR2 SVGAGI (reference sequence).

V gene TRBV9 combines with J gene TRBJ1-6; D perhaps matches TRBD1 (6 bases). CDR1 and CDR2 (germline): SGDLS, YYNGEE. V lost 7 bases and J 9 bases, leaving 17 bases between the germline ends. The length of the CDR3 is 14 residues. DNA of the CDR3: TGTGCCAGCGGGGGGGCAGGGTCATTTTCACCCCTCCACTTT. It codes for CASGGAGSFSPLHF.

V gene TRBV3-1 (or the pseudogene TRBV3-2) combines with J gene TRBJ2-3; 12 nucleotides align to TRBD1. Germline CDR1 reads LGHDT; CDR2 reads YNNKEL (reference sequence). V lost 3 bases, J lost 5 bases, and 6 bases stayed unmatched. The CDR3 has 16 amino acids. The CDR3 DNA follows: TGTGCCAGCAGCCAGGGGGACAGGGGGCTCGGAGATACGCAGTATTTT. Protein product: CASSQGDRGLGDTQYF.

V and J are TRBV30 and TRBJ1-5; TRBD1 might be the D (6 bases). V shed 4 bases and J shed 7 bases, with 17 bases lying between them. The germline V gene encodes CDR1 GTSNPN and CDR2 SVGIG (reference sequence). CDR3 length: 14 amino acids. CDR3 residues: CAWTGQGLRQPQHF. The CDR3 DNA follows: TGTGCCTGGACGGGCCAGGGGCTGAGGCAGCCCCAGCATTTT. The full variable domain, in which reference TRBV30 and TRBJ1-5 provide the parts outside the CDR3, is SQTIHQWPATLVQPVGSPLSLECTVEGTSNPNLYWYRQAAGRGLQLLFYSVGIGQISSEVPQNLSASRPQDRQFILSSKKLLLSDSGFYLCAWTGQGLRQPQHFGDGTRLSIL.

This clone was observed a handful of times. V gene TRBV5-1 combines with J gene TRBJ2-7, with 13 positions matching TRBD2. V was pared by 4 bases and J by 2 bases, with 3 bases of the junction left unmatched. The germline CDR1 and CDR2 sequences are SGHRS and YFSETQ. The CDR3 is 15 amino acids. This chain's CDR3 is CASSIGLAGAYEQYF. The CDR3 coding sequence is TGCGCCAGCAGCATAGGACTAGCGGGAGCCTACGAGCAGTACTTC.

The V and J genes are TRBV5-1 and TRBJ2-6; maybe TRBD1 (5 bases). The CDR3 extends over 18 amino acids. The V gene lost 4 bases and the J gene lost 0 bases, with 17 bases spanning the gap. CDR1 and CDR2 from the germline V gene are SGHRS and YFSETQ. The CDR3 spells CASSRAAGLSSGANVLTF. Written as DNA, the CDR3 is TGCGCCAGCAGCAGGGCGGCAGGGTTGAGCTCTGGGGCCAACGTCCTGACTTTC.

The V call is TRBV19, the J call TRBJ2-1; the match to TRBD1 covers 8 bases. With V trimmed by 2 bases and J by 6 bases, 9 bases remained unmatched. The V gene's germline CDR1 is LNHDA and CDR2 SQIVND (reference sequence). This CDR3 spans 16 amino acids. In nucleotides, the CDR3 is TGTGCCAGTAGTATACAAGGGCAGGGGGCTATCAATGAGCAGTTCTTC. Amino acid sequence: CASSIQGQGAINEQFF.

The chain has TRBV12-3 or TRBV12-4 and TRBJ1-2; D not resolved. The V end lost 2 bases, the J end lost 4 bases, and 8 bases lay between the germline ends. The CDR3 loop spans 13 amino acids. The CDR3 region has the DNA TGTGCCAGCAGTTTAACTACATCCTATGGCTACACCTTC. Amino acid sequence: CASSLTTSYGYTF.

This rearrangement joins TRBV19 to TRBJ1-1; perhaps TRBD1 as D (5 bases). The CDR3 totals 21 residues. Trimming shortened V by 6 bases and J by 4 bases, and 36 bases separated the two germline ends. The germline gives CDR1 LNHDA, CDR2 SQIVND (reference sequence). The CDR3 is CASRPLALGSLRGQRGTEAFF. As DNA, the CDR3 is TGTGCCAGTAGGCCTCTTGCATTGGGGAGTCTTCGCGGGCAAAGGGGCACTGAAGCTTTCTTT.